One TCR beta chain is described in this entry. This clone was recorded once. Its cognate antigen has yet to be identified. No base-level quality is on record; no much larger clone is a single base apart. The data were obtained in a study of cytomegalovirus exposure and HLA in healthy donors (dated by TCRdb to 2017 to 2019). As for the study more broadly: In an earlier analysis of under 750 of the donors, approximately 260 Gb of sequence data and 95 million to 130 million unique TCR beta sequences from approximately 180 million T cells were reported. About 280 gigabases of sequencing data and around 88 million unique TCR sequences made up an early release that covered around 640 HLA-typed donors. Among the roughly 400 genotyped donors, approximately 81% belonged to the genetic ancestry cluster associated with self-reported Caucasian donors. The aim of the study was to test whether cataloging public T cell receptors could identify signatures of past pathogen exposure. The study profiled the T cell repertoires of about 720 subjects by immunosequencing and related them to cytomegalovirus serostatus. A separate validation cohort of roughly 120 different subjects was used in addition to the approximately 640-subject first cohort. To predict cytomegalovirus infection status, the study combined high-throughput TCR immunosequencing, statistical association of individual TCRs with disease status, and machine learning. In a later analysis, previously published TCR beta repertoires from hundreds of donors were re-analyzed and high-resolution HLA genotyping was added so that TCR occurrence patterns could be studied. In the later analysis, no new phenotypic data were used to find candidate immune exposures; instead, reliance was placed on TCR beta sequences and their occurrence across donors. An earlier analysis of some 500 of the donors applied high-throughput TCR beta sequencing to assess whether each TCR beta V gene segment acted as functional or pseudogenic. Alongside the repertoire data, information on donor age, sex, ethnicity and CMV serostatus was compiled. Genome-wide SNP genotypes for about 65% of the roughly 670 donors were used in a later genetic analysis, which treated that subset as a discovery cohort. All discovery cohort repertoires had been generated using a single sequencing platform. Class I and class II HLA loci were covered by the typing at four-digit resolution. The number of donors typed differed by locus, with roughly 620-630 for A, B, C, DRB1 and DQB1, around 500 for DQA1, under 610 for DPA1, and 450 to 480 for DPB1. Because of strong linkage in the cohort, roughly five DR-DQ haplotypes were treated as single units for association and clustering. On average, around 240,000 unique TCR beta nucleotide sequences were sequenced per donor among about 400 genotyped donors of the cohort, with around 19% of those sequences being non-productive. Overall results and qualifications from the work: According to a later analysis, TCR association rates differed among HLA loci, with DRB1 alleles showing the most associated TCRs and HLA-C alleles showing the fewest. The classifier was reported to diagnose cytomegalovirus status with high specificity and sensitivity in both the original cohort and the validation cohort. A few of the identified cytomegalovirus-associated TCR beta chains were confirmed in vitro to be specific for cytomegalovirus antigens. According to a later analysis, parvovirus B19, influenza, CMV and Epstein-Barr virus appeared linked to several top co-occurrence clusters. A group of highly shared sequence variants was considered likely to be a technical artifact of the sequencing pipeline. In a later genetic analysis, fewer N-insertions in productive TCRs were reported among donors in an Asian-associated ancestry cluster than the roughly 700-donor mean. Broadly in line with IMGT annotations, most TCR beta V segments showed up in productive rearrangements about 90% or about 30% of the time in an earlier analysis of 450 to 600 of the donors. Because counts were too low, around 17 rarely observed V segments, including chromosome 9 orphons, were left out of the earlier analysis of about 620 of the donors. Immune exposure information for the cohort was limited to CMV serostatus. Roughly uniform sequencing depth across donors was assumed in presence/absence analyses, although this assumption may not hold. This cohort had only TCR beta chains sequenced, and the lack of alpha or paired-chain data limited which features could be detected. An association between a missense DCLRE1C variant and V-gene and J-gene trimming of TCR beta chains was found in a later genetic analysis and replicated in an independent cohort. Correlated functional status among segregating V segments might be attributable to linkage disequilibrium, but an unknown experimental factor could not be ruled out. The study listed approximately 160 TCR beta chains as associated with cytomegalovirus. Compared with equally common non-associated chains, HLA-associated TCR beta chains in a later analysis were more clonally expanded and had lower generation probabilities. Some IMGT-functional V segments, including TRBV6-2 and TRBV6-3, could not be distinguished by the 87-base-pair reads and were therefore excluded. In a later analysis, around 17,000 TCR beta sequences were associated with specific HLA alleles at a false discovery rate of 0.05. It was suggested by the authors that the approach could potentially be generalized to other disease states and immunological phenotypes. Strong co-occurrence of HLA alleles, especially DR and DQ, made assigning TCR associations to individual alleles difficult. A further reported finding was that TCR beta sequences accurately predicted the HLA-A and HLA-B alleles for most subjects in the first cohort. While some public TCRs were present in many individuals, most TCR sequences turned up only very rarely across donors. Most CMV-associated TCR beta chains appeared to be HLA-restricted in a later analysis, and the HLA associations seemed to be driven largely by CMV exposure. HLA typing was unavailable for some donors at each locus, so association tests used only the typed subset.

Libraries were built with the immunoSEQ multiplex PCR assay. The multiplex PCR relied on a mix of 60 forward primers for TCR Vbeta segments and 13 reverse primers for TCR Jbeta segments. Amplification of the CDR3 region of rearranged TCR beta genes was performed with a multiplex PCR assay on genomic DNA. On the Illumina HiSeq System, the amplified TCR beta libraries were sequenced as 87-base-pair reads. The paper's processing steps were these. Across the 500 to 850 repertoires, a later analysis counted roughly 77 million unique TCR beta chains, roughly 11 million of which were shared by at least two donors. A nearest-neighbor algorithm error-corrected the raw reads and collapsed the reads into unique sequences, merging closely related sequences to remove PCR and sequencing errors. CDR3 sequences were aligned to IMGT reference sequences to assign V, D and J gene segments. For a sequence to be retained, a match of at least six nucleotides to both a V gene segment and a J gene segment was required. Rearrangements were called productive when the CDR3 lacked stop codons and stayed in frame with V and J; all others were non-productive. CDR3 was defined by IMGT convention, running from the second conserved V-encoded cysteine to the conserved J-encoded phenylalanine. Sequences without an unambiguous match to a single V gene segment were excluded from the earlier analysis of several hundred of the donors. An earlier analysis of under 750 of the donors called V segments functional above 56.7% productive rearrangements and segregating when the between-donor standard deviation exceeded 5%. A statistical classification framework was built to diagnose cytomegalovirus status from the catalog of TCR beta chain sequences. A later analysis assigned V and J genes by comparing TCR nucleotide sequences with IMGT/GENE-DB human TR gene sequences. A later analysis assigned CDR3 sequences and most-parsimonious VDJ recombination scenarios with the TCRdist pipeline. In a later analysis, every TCR beta chain was defined by the combination of its CDR3 amino acid sequence and its V-gene family, and reads without a unique V-gene family were dropped. To address suspected cross-contamination and a sequencing artifact, a later analysis removed 550 to 750 highly shared, low-generation-probability nucleotide sequences. A later analysis calculated a clonal expansion index for each public chain from normalized within-repertoire ranks of inferred template counts. A later analysis computed generation probabilities with a VDJ recombination model fitted to out-of-frame rearrangements, and checked the results against IGoR. In a later analysis, hypergeometric tests were used to score TCR-TCR, TCR-HLA and TCR-CMV co-occurrence, with a repertoire-size bias correction applied to TCR pairs. False discovery rates were estimated in a later analysis by permuting HLA or CMV assignments 20 times. In a later analysis, co-occurring TCRs were grouped using DBSCAN, and TCRdist sequence similarity was added for clustering within HLA-allele-positive subsets. For co-occurrence clustering, repertoires with fewer than 30,000 or more than 120,000 public chains were excluded, along with several repertoires with anomalous nucleotide sharing. TCRdb re-hosts the immuneACCESS table, in-frame sequences only. Its copies lack some clones; in the studies checked, an unresolved V gene accounts for under half of them, and the cause for the rest is not known. For V, J and clone size, that table is used; D and trimming come from the DNA. The sample table holds approximately 150,000 clones, of which approximately 81% were seen once. The top ten clonotypes cover around 1% of the sample.

V is shortened by 6 bases, J by 9 bases, and the region joining them spans 19 bases. The germline V gene sets CDR1 to SGHDT and CDR2 to YYEEEE. Including cysteine and phenylalanine, the CDR3 has 14 amino acids. Only CDR3 DNA remains: 42 bases, in frame from the first base. In total, around 600 healthy bone marrow donors made up the cohort. All cohort members were sampled while nominally healthy, although unrecorded immune exposures were likely present. The donor tested CMV seronegative and was one of the 352 seronegative cohort members. A peripheral blood sample was provided by each donor, and peripheral blood mononuclear cells were used for TCR beta sequencing. Genomic DNA extraction from the blood cell samples was performed with the Qiagen DNeasy Blood Extraction Kit.

Input material: PBMCs. This sequence originates from a man in his thirties or forties in good health and CMV-seronegative. The chain employs TRBV5-6 and TRBJ2-4; TRBD1 is a weak D gene call, 8 bases matching. The CDR3 region reads CASTYRGGRVIQYF. The DNA sequence is TGTGCCAGCACTTACAGGGGGGGCCGGGTCATTCAGTACTTC.